A selection of T cell receptor beta chains follows, all from one sample in a study of shared clonotypes between healthy human individuals. Method: immunoSEQ multiplex PCR; TCRdb's copy keeps in-frame clones and lacks some. Here the sample spans approximately 500,000 clones, 95% to 97% being singletons. Sequenced: naive CD4+ T cells sorted from blood. The receptors were gathered from a woman aged 25 to 39 in good health. Both conserved end residues are part of each CDR3. The size field is filled for only some rows; it gives once, few, many or a size class.

clone_size: .; j_call: TRBJ1-1; v_call: TRBV5-4; cdr3_aa: CASSQDGVNTEAFF
clone_size: .; j_call: TRBJ1-2; v_call: TRBV6-1; cdr3_aa: CASVKGPNYGYTF
clone_size: once; j_call: TRBJ2-5; v_call: TRBV18; cdr3_aa: CASSRRQEGETQYF
clone_size: .; j_call: TRBJ1-1; v_call: TRBV7-2; cdr3_aa: CASSPRLRTEAFF
clone_size: once; j_call: TRBJ2-5; v_call: TRBV14; cdr3_aa: CASSHGGKQYF
clone_size: .; j_call: TRBJ1-4; v_call: TRBV28; cdr3_aa: CASTGGTGDEKLFF
clone_size: .; j_call: TRBJ1-1; v_call: TRBV28; cdr3_aa: CASSSPGQGNTEAFF
clone_size: once; j_call: TRBJ2-1; v_call: TRBV5-1; cdr3_aa: CASSLASGGYNEQFF
clone_size: .; j_call: TRBJ2-4; v_call: TRBV18; cdr3_aa: CASSLRSIAKNIQYF
clone_size: .; j_call: TRBJ2-7; v_call: TRBV18; cdr3_aa: CASSPYRDYEQYF
clone_size: .; j_call: TRBJ2-7; v_call: TRBV5-1; cdr3_aa: CASSSGTAAYEQYF
clone_size: .; j_call: TRBJ1-2; v_call: TRBV15; cdr3_aa: CATSMDTNYGYTF
clone_size: .; j_call: TRBJ2-3; v_call: TRBV4-1; cdr3_aa: CASSPLGTSLTDTQYF
clone_size: .; j_call: TRBJ1-1; v_call: TRBV2; cdr3_aa: CASSEARQSEAFF
clone_size: .; j_call: TRBJ2-7; v_call: TRBV7-2; cdr3_aa: CASSLDLLGAEQYF
clone_size: .; j_call: TRBJ2-7; v_call: TRBV4-2; cdr3_aa: CASSQESLAGVEREQYF
clone_size: .; j_call: TRBJ1-4; v_call: TRBV5-1; cdr3_aa: CASSPGTGATNEKLFF
clone_size: .; j_call: TRBJ2-7; v_call: TRBV28; cdr3_aa: CASNTYSGSIYEQYF
clone_size: .; j_call: TRBJ2-6; v_call: TRBV4-2; cdr3_aa: CASSQGLEEYSGANVLTF
clone_size: .; j_call: TRBJ2-7; v_call: TRBV18; cdr3_aa: CATTTYEQYF
clone_size: .; j_call: TRBJ2-1; v_call: TRBV6-4; cdr3_aa: CASSQESSGEQFF
clone_size: .; j_call: TRBJ2-7; v_call: TRBV7-8; cdr3_aa: CASSFKAGAYEQYF
clone_size: .; j_call: TRBJ1-3; v_call: TRBV28; cdr3_aa: CASSLYTSGNTIYF
clone_size: .; j_call: TRBJ2-7; v_call: TRBV7-3; cdr3_aa: CASSPGTGGDEQYF
clone_size: .; j_call: TRBJ1-1; v_call: TRBV2; cdr3_aa: CASKNGQPNTEAFF
clone_size: .; j_call: TRBJ1-2; v_call: TRBV5-1; cdr3_aa: CASSSLGGPGGHGYTF
clone_size: .; j_call: TRBJ2-3; v_call: TRBV28; cdr3_aa: CASSTGTATDTQYF
clone_size: .; j_call: TRBJ2-5; v_call: TRBV11-2; cdr3_aa: CASSLEVPAETQYF
clone_size: once; j_call: TRBJ2-1; v_call: TRBV9; cdr3_aa: CASSVGVYNEQFF
clone_size: once; j_call: TRBJ2-5; v_call: TRBV7-6; cdr3_aa: CASSLVAGGRETQYF
clone_size: once; j_call: TRBJ2-5; v_call: TRBV5-6; cdr3_aa: CASSLWAGGLTSQYF
clone_size: .; j_call: TRBJ2-5; v_call: TRBV9; cdr3_aa: CASSVGNNAGETQYF
clone_size: .; j_call: TRBJ1-2; v_call: TRBV28; cdr3_aa: CASSLGNNYGYTF
clone_size: once; j_call: TRBJ2-1; v_call: TRBV7-9; cdr3_aa: CASSPPKPGLASNEQFF
clone_size: once; j_call: TRBJ1-1; v_call: TRBV19; cdr3_aa: CASSIQRDTEAFF
clone_size: .; j_call: TRBJ1-2; v_call: TRBV19; cdr3_aa: CASSIGQGTGYGYTF
clone_size: .; j_call: TRBJ1-2; v_call: TRBV18; cdr3_aa: CASSPPGQGVYGYTF
clone_size: .; j_call: TRBJ1-4; v_call: TRBV18; cdr3_aa: CASSPPWDRGGEKLFF
clone_size: once; j_call: TRBJ2-1; v_call: TRBV5-1; cdr3_aa: CASSPQGGSYNEQFF
clone_size: .; j_call: TRBJ2-3; v_call: TRBV9; cdr3_aa: CASSVAGTSGTNTQYF